Here is one TCR beta chain with its context. These data come from a study of blood T cell repertoires in COVID-19. About the research overall: The United States, Italy and Spain supplied acute and convalescent COVID-19 samples. In each case, the material was cDNA or gDNA derived from T cells, B-cell-depleted T cells, or PBMCs.

The germline V gene has CDR1 SGDLS and CDR2 YYNGEE. The CDR3 runs 13 residues. Trimming stripped 0 bases from V and 6 bases from J, with 10 bases between. Source study methods: Reference gene primer amplification yielded estimated nucleated cell counts. Sequencing was performed with immunoSEQ multiplex PCR; in TCRdb, only in-frame clones are kept and a portion is missing. D and trimming come from the DNA, and the V and J calls and clone size come from that table. The sample consists of approximately 300,000 clones, 89% of them appearing once. V usage is TRBV9 and J usage is TRBJ2-7; D unclear. This clonotype was sampled from a man aged 18-30 years who had recovered from COVID-19. Sequenced: peripheral blood. The CDR3 sequence: CASSVGVGGEQYF. CDR3 DNA: TGTGCCAGCAGCGTAGGGGTTGGCGGCGAGCAGTACTTC. Full variable domain (missing parts from reference TRBV9 and TRBJ2-7): DSGVTQTPKHLITATGQRVTLRCSPRSGDLSVYWYQQSLDQGLQFLIQYYNGEERAKGNILERFSAQQFPDLHSELNLSSLELGDSALYFCASSVGVGGEQYFGPGTRLTVT.